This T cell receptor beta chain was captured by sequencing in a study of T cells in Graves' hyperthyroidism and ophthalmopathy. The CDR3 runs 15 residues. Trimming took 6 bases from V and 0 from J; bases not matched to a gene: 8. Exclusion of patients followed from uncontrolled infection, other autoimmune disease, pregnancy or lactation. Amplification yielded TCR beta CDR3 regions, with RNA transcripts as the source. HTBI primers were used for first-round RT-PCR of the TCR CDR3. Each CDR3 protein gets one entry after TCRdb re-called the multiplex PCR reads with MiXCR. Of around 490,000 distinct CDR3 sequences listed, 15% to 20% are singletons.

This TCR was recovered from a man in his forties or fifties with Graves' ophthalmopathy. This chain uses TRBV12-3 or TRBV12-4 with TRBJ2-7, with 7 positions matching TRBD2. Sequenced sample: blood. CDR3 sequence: CASRRQRGLSYEQYF. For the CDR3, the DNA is TGTGCCAGCAGAAGACAGCGGGGTCTCTCCTACGAGCAGTACTTC.